This T cell receptor beta chain was captured in a study of glioma-infiltrating T cells after dendritic cell vaccination. Study details: Dendritic cell vaccination trial patients had either newly diagnosed or recurrent glioblastoma. Whole-study findings and limits: Patients with more pretreatment TILs had longer time to progression and survival.

Selection required adequate fresh-frozen tumor tissue plus more than two years' survival data. Only in-frame clones appear in the TCRdb table, and some are missing; sequencing was by immunoSEQ multiplex PCR. The profile covers about 92,000 clones, with 70% to 90% appearing a single time and about a sixth taken by the ten largest. This clone was detected a few times. What it recognizes is unknown. The sample consisted of blood, taken before dendritic cell vaccination. This receptor was obtained from a human donor with glioblastoma.

The CDR3 sequence is CASSHSLAGGYNEQFF. DNA of the CDR3: TGTGCCAGCAGCCACTCACTAGCGGGAGGGTACAATGAGCAGTTCTTC. The gene calls are TRBV21-1 and TRBJ2-1; no DNA check was done on the table's D call, TRBD2. TRBV21-1 is noted as a pseudogene. This CDR3 has 16 amino acids.